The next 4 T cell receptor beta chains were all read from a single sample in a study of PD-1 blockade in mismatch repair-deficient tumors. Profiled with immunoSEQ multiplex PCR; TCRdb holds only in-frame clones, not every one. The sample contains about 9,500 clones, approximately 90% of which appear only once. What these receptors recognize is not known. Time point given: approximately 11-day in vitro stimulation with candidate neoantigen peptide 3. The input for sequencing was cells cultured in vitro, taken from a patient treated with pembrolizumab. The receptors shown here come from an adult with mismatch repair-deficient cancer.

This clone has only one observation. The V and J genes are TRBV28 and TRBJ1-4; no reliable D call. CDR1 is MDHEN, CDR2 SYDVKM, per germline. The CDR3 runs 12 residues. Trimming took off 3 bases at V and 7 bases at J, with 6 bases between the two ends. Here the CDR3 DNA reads TGTGCCAGCAGTTTGTTGGGTGAAAAACTGTTTTTT. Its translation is CASSLLGEKLFF.

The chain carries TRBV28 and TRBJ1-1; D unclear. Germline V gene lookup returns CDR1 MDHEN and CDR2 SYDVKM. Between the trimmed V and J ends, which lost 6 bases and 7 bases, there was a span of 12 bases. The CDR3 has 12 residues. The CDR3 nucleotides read TGTGCCAGCAGATCTTTAACCGGTGAAGCTTTCTTT. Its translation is CASRSLTGEAFF.

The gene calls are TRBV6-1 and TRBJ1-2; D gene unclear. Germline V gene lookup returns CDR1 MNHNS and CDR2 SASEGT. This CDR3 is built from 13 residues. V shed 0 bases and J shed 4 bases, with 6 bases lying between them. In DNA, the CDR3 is TGTGCCAGCAGTGAAGCGCGGATCTATGGCTACACCTTC. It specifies CASSEARIYGYTF.

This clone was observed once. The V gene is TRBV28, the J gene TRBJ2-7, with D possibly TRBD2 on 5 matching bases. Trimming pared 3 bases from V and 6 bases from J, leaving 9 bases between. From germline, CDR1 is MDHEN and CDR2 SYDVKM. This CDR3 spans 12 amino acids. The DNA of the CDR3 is TGTGCCAGCAGTTTTCGGGGTAGCGAGCAGTACTTC. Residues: CASSFRGSEQYF.